This TCR beta chain was identified during a study of CD8+ T cells in alopecia areata (dated by TCRdb to 2017 to 2018). Some background on the complete study: Skin from C3H/HeJ donors with spontaneous alopecia (roughly 6-13 months old) was grafted onto female C3H/HeJ recipients that were about 7-10 weeks old. Human TCRbeta sequencing covered scalp tissue and sorted CD4+ and CD8+ peripheral blood T cells from patchy and totalis/universalis alopecia areata patients and healthy controls. Scalp clonality was compared among normal scalp (n=4), patchy alopecia areata scalp (n=8), and alopecia totalis/universalis scalp (n=8). RNA was extracted with the PAXgene miRNA kit for fixed scalp, the miRNeasy kit for PBMCs, and the RNeasy kit for mouse skin. The study used high-throughput TCRbeta sequencing to examine T cell clonal expansion in alopecia areata, in both the C3H/HeJ mouse model and human patients. TCRbeta CDR3 regions were amplified by immunoSEQ multiplex PCR using 35 Vbeta forward and 13 Jbeta reverse primers.

The research as a whole found: Scalp TCR repertoire analysis is complicated because resident alphabeta T cells in normal human skin are also sequenced, whereas mouse skin is dominated by gammadelta T cells. TCR sequences shared between patients were less clear than in mice, possibly partly because of HLA diversity in the patient population. Lesional scalp, especially in alopecia totalis/universalis, showed higher clonality and more expanded CD8+ clones than normal scalp, suggesting antigenic drive.

As concerns this clone: The antigen it recognizes is unknown. Mouse gene names and germline sequences are used here. The read ends 4 residues early relative to the CDR3; the germline J gene fills the gap.

Germline trimming amounts to 8 bases on V and 2 bases on J, with 10 as the count of junction bases outside the gene matches. For CDR1 and CDR2, the germline V gene lists SGHND and FRSKSL. Reading from cysteine to phenylalanine, the CDR3 counts 16 amino acids. The DNA covers only part of the CDR3, 36 bases in frame from base 1. Library prep was done by the immunoSEQ multiplex PCR assay. To provide template for TCR sequencing, every sample had RNA extracted and reverse transcribed into cDNA. First-strand cDNA was synthesized with SuperScript III using a 2:1 mix of oligo-dT and random hexamers. A synthetic immune receptor repertoire was used to gauge amplification bias, and whatever bias remained was removed computationally. Sequencing of the libraries was done on Illumina HiSeq with 60 bp reads that cover the CDR3, reading from J toward V. As for the original processing: Raw reads were preprocessed to remove errors, and CDR3 was defined by IMGT conventions from the conserved cysteine to phenylalanine. To get clonality, Shannon entropy was normalized by log2 of the number of productive unique TCRs and the result was subtracted from 1. Scalp TCRbeta sequences were cross-referenced with sorted blood CD4 and CD8 repertoires so that the CD4 or CD8 identity of scalp clones could be inferred. TCRdb provides this immuneACCESS table in a form limited to in-frame rearrangements. Some clones are lacking; in checked studies, under half of them reflect an unresolved V gene, and why the rest are absent is not known. V and J calls and clone size are those listed in that table; D and trimming were worked out from the DNA. This sample includes about 270,000 clones, and none of them was observed just once. The top ten clones comprise more than 0.95% of the sample.

Cells from pooled mouse cutaneous lymph nodes were stained for CD4, CD8alpha, NKG2D, NKG2ACE and other markers and then sorted on a BD Influx. The chain is made from TRBV15 and TRBJ2-4; 10 nucleotides in the junction match TRBD2. The TCR sequence derives from a C3H/HeJ mouse with alopecia areata. This strain possesses the MHC haplotype H2-k. The sequenced sample consisted of CD4+ T cells sorted from a lymph node. The covered CDR3 bases are TGTGCCAGCCCGAAGCTGGGGGGGCTTGATCAAAAC. The resulting protein is CASPKLGGLDQN. The complete CDR3 sequence is CASPKLGGLDQNTLYF.